These 26 T cell receptor beta chains were all obtained from the same sample, sequenced in a study of OX40 agonist ivuxolimab in advanced cancers. Measured with immunoSEQ multiplex PCR; TCRdb has only the in-frame clones, and not every one. The table includes 80,000 or so clones, approximately 90% detected once. The sequencing here drew on CD4+ or CD8+ T cells sorted from blood, taken in a trial of the OX40 agonist ivuxolimab. The receptors derive from an adult with an advanced solid tumor such as melanoma, head and neck, liver or kidney cancer.

The chain joins TRBV6-1 to TRBJ1-1; a possible D gene is TRBD1 (5 bases). The CDR3 sequence is 13 residues long. Germline CDR1 MNHNS, CDR2 SASEGT. V lost 4 bases to trimming and J lost 4 bases, with 10 bases between them. The CDR3 DNA follows: TGTGCCAGCAGTGCTGAGGGGTTCACTGAAGCTTTCTTT. Translation: CASSAEGFTEAFF.

Here the CDR3 reads CASSRDPGLVLEQYF. CDR3 DNA sequence: TGTGCCAGTAGTAGAGATCCGGGACTTGTCCTCGAGCAGTACTTC. The chain links TRBV19 to TRBJ2-7; maybe TRBD2 (6 bases). CDR1 and CDR2 (germline): LNHDA, SQIVND (reference sequence). Trimming took off 4 bases at V and 6 bases at J, with 19 bases between the two ends. This CDR3 is built from 15 residues.

V is TRBV19 and J is TRBJ2-2, with TRBD2 identical over 7 bases. CDR3 length: 15 residues. Germline values: CDR1 LNHDA, CDR2 SQIVND (reference sequence). Losses at the gene ends were 1 base for V and 5 bases for J; bases not matched to a gene: 4. The chain's CDR3 is CASSIGTSPTGELFF. The CDR3 DNA follows: TGTGCCAGTAGTATAGGGACTAGTCCAACCGGGGAGCTGTTTTTT.

CDR3 in amino acids: CASSLVGGSTDTQYF. For the CDR3, the DNA is TGCGCCAGCAGCTTAGTGGGGGGGAGCACAGATACGCAGTATTTT. The chain has TRBV5-1 and TRBJ2-3, with 7 bases aligning to TRBD2. V trimming: 2 bases; J trimming: 0 bases; junction bases outside the gene matches: 3. This CDR3 has 15 amino acids. Germline CDR1 is SGHRS and CDR2 is YFSETQ. Using reference TRBV5-1 and TRBJ2-3 for the parts outside the CDR3, the full variable domain is KAGVTQTPRYLIKTRGQQVTLSCSPISGHRSVSWYQQTPGQGLQFLFEYFSETQRNKGNFPGRFSGRQFSNSRSEMNVSTLELGDSALYLCASSLVGGSTDTQYFGPGTRLTVL.

The chain couples TRBV27 to TRBJ2-3; D gene uncertain. The germline V gene has CDR1 MNHEY and CDR2 SMNVEV (reference sequence). CDR3 length: 11 residues. V was shortened by 6 bases and J by 4 bases, with 5 bases between the two germline ends. The CDR3 protein is CASRKADTQYF. CDR3 in DNA: TGTGCCAGCAGAAAGGCAGATACGCAGTATTTT.

The V and J genes are TRBV15 and TRBJ1-6, with 8 bases identical to TRBD1. The CDR3 covers 14 residues. V lost 6 bases, J lost 7 bases, and 5 bases stayed unmatched. From germline, CDR1 is LNHNV and CDR2 YYDKDF (reference sequence). This CDR3 reads CATSPDRVNSPLHF. The CDR3 coding sequence is TGTGCCACCAGTCCGGACAGGGTAAATTCACCCCTCCACTTT.

The V and J genes are TRBV19 and TRBJ2-7; D possibly corresponds to TRBD2 (5 bases). The CDR3 consists of 15 residues. Between the trimmed V and J ends, which lost 0 bases and 6 bases, there was a span of 15 bases. Germline values: CDR1 LNHDA, CDR2 SQIVND (reference sequence). CDR3 amino acids: CASSIEKRAEGEQYF. As DNA, the CDR3 is TGTGCCAGTAGTATAGAGAAGAGGGCCGAGGGCGAGCAGTACTTC.

This clone was seen only once. The V and J genes are TRBV7-2 and TRBJ2-5; 10 bases fit TRBD1. The CDR3 runs 15 residues. Losses at the gene ends were 3 bases for V and 11 bases for J; bases not matched to a gene: 12. CDR1 and CDR2 from the germline V gene are SGHTA and FQGNSA. CDR3 sequence: CASSFLRTGGREQYF. DNA of the CDR3: TGTGCCAGCAGCTTCCTCAGGACAGGGGGTAGAGAGCAGTACTTC.

The chain has TRBV28 and TRBJ1-4; D may be TRBD1 (5 bases). V was pared by 7 bases and J by 4 bases, with 19 bases between. The germline gives CDR1 MDHEN, CDR2 SYDVKM. This CDR3 is 16 amino acids long. Written as DNA, the CDR3 is TGTGCCAGCACGGTGGGCAGGGTAGGGATTAATGAAAAACTGTTTTTT. Amino acid sequence: CASTVGRVGINEKLFF. Variable domain in full (rest from reference TRBV28 and TRBJ1-4): DVKVTQSSRYLVKRTGEKVFLECVQDMDHENMFWYRQDPGLGLRLIYFSYDVKMKEKGDIPEGYSVSREKKERFSLILESASTNQTSMYLCASTVGRVGINEKLFFGSGTQLSVL.

J is TRBJ1-4 and V is TRBV5-1; D is unresolved. V gave up 0 bases and J gave up 0 bases, with 6 bases separating them. The CDR3 has 15 residues. Germline loops: CDR1 SGHRS, CDR2 YFSETQ. In DNA, the CDR3 is TGCGCCAGCAGCTTGGCTGGAGCAACTAATGAAAAACTGTTTTTT. It is translated as CASSLAGATNEKLFF. Variable domain in full (rest from reference TRBV5-1 and TRBJ1-4): KAGVTQTPRYLIKTRGQQVTLSCSPISGHRSVSWYQQTPGQGLQFLFEYFSETQRNKGNFPGRFSGRQFSNSRSEMNVSTLELGDSALYLCASSLAGATNEKLFFGSGTQLSVL.

The rearrangement uses TRBV27 and TRBJ1-3; 7 nucleotides match TRBD1. The CDR3 consists of 15 residues. Germline values: CDR1 MNHEY, CDR2 SMNVEV (reference sequence). After removal of 2 bases from V and 6 bases from J, the junction contained 7 bases not matched to a gene. The CDR3 bases are TGTGCCAGCAGTTTAGGGGCAGGGGGTGCAAACACCATATATTTT. Translated, it gives CASSLGAGGANTIYF.

The CDR3 coding sequence is TGTGCCAGCAGTTATTCGGGACTAGCGGGAGGCAATGAGCAGTTCTTC. This gives the protein CASSYSGLAGGNEQFF. The chain has TRBV6-5 and TRBJ2-1; 15 bases align to TRBD2. Looked up from germline, CDR1 is MNHEY and CDR2 is SVGAGI. Germline trimming cut 3 bases from V and 6 bases from J; bases unmatched to any gene: 3. The CDR3 contains 16 residues.

The rearrangement links TRBV30 to TRBJ2-6, with TRBD2 as a possible D gene (6 bases). CDR3 length: 13 residues. Germline V gives CDR1 GTSNPN, CDR2 SVGIG (reference sequence). Trimming cost V 4 bases and J 4 bases, with 8 bases left between them. The CDR3 loop reads CAWKGGGANVLTF. CDR3 DNA sequence: TGTGCCTGGAAGGGAGGAGGGGCCAACGTCCTGACTTTC.

The J gene is TRBJ1-4, the V gene TRBV10-3, with D hard to call. The length of the CDR3 is 14 residues. Trimming stripped 9 bases from V and 7 bases from J, with 18 bases between. From germline, CDR1 is ENHRY and CDR2 SYGVKD. This CDR3 is CAIGGGIRGEKLFF. CDR3 coding DNA: TGTGCCATAGGAGGAGGCATCCGCGGTGAAAAACTGTTTTTT.

CDR3 sequence: CASRSLSGGAGEETQYF. The CDR3 DNA sequence: TGTGCCAGTAGGTCCCTTAGCGGGGGGGCCGGAGAAGAGACCCAGTACTTC. The V call is TRBV19, the J call TRBJ2-5; 11 bases align to TRBD2. V was clipped by 6 bases and J by 3 bases; unmatched bases: 12. This CDR3 is 17 amino acids long. Germline CDR1 and CDR2: LNHDA and SQIVND (reference sequence).

The chain combines TRBV18 with TRBJ2-2; D is perhaps TRBD1 (6 bases). This CDR3 spans 14 amino acids. The V gene lost 2 bases and the J gene lost 6 bases, with 10 bases spanning the gap. Looked up from germline, CDR1 is KGHSH and CDR2 is LQKENI. In nucleotides, the CDR3 is TGTGCCAGCTCACCAGGACAGACGGCCGGGGAGCTGTTTTTT. This gives the protein CASSPGQTAGELFF.

The V gene is TRBV28, the J gene TRBJ2-5; 7 bases match TRBD1. The assigned J gene may be wrong: the sequence end matches TRBJ2-7 better. The CDR3 consists of 16 residues. Per germline, CDR1 MDHEN and CDR2 SYDVKM. The CDR3 DNA reads TGTGCCAGCAGTTTAGTCACTACACGGGACAGCTACGAGCAGTACTTC. Translation gives CASSLVTTRDSYEQYF.

V usage is TRBV7-9 and J usage is TRBJ2-3; no definite D call. The CDR3 is 12 amino acids. Trimming shortened V by 2 bases and J by 5 bases, and 5 bases separated the two germline ends. From germline, CDR1 is SEHNR and CDR2 FQNEAQ (reference sequence). CDR3 in DNA: TGTGCCAGCAGCTTATTGAAAGATACGCAGTATTTT. It translates to CASSLLKDTQYF. The full variable domain, rest sourced from reference TRBV7-9 and TRBJ2-3, is DTGVSQNPRHKITKRGQNVTFRCDPISEHNRLYWYRQTLGQGPEFLTYFQNEAQLEKSRLLSDRFSAERPKGSFSTLEIQRTEQGDSAMYLCASSLLKDTQYFGPGTRLTVL.

This chain uses TRBV27 with TRBJ2-7; 12 bases map to TRBD2. The CDR3 is 13 residues long. CDR1 is MNHEY, CDR2 SMNVEV, per germline (reference sequence). V dropped 8 bases and J dropped 3; count of bases not matched to a gene: 2. CDR3 in amino acids: CASGLAGIYEQYF. CDR3 DNA: TGTGCCAGCGGACTAGCGGGAATCTACGAGCAGTACTTC.

This chain links TRBV28 with TRBJ2-3; 7 nucleotides align to TRBD1. The CDR3 has 16 amino acids. CDR1 is MDHEN and CDR2 is SYDVKM in the germline V gene. The V gene end was trimmed by 8 bases and the J gene end by 11 bases; junction bases not matched to a gene: 22. The CDR3 bases are TGTGCCAGCGGCGACAGGGTGGGTCCGGGCCTATCCCTGCAGTATTTT. It translates to CASGDRVGPGLSLQYF.

The V call is TRBV15, the J call TRBJ2-2, with D possibly matching TRBD1 (6 bases). Germline V gene data show CDR1 as LNHNV and CDR2 as YYDKDF (reference sequence). The V end lost 0 bases, the J end lost 5 bases, and 10 bases lay between the germline ends. This CDR3 comprises 15 residues. For the CDR3, the DNA is TGTGCCACCAGCAGAGACAGGGGAAGAACCGGGGAGCTGTTTTTT. It yields the protein CATSRDRGRTGELFF.

The rearrangement uses TRBV5-1 and TRBJ1-4, with D perhaps TRBD1 (5 bases). The CDR3 has 16 amino acids. V was pared by 0 bases and J by 4 bases, with 13 bases between. Germline V CDR1 and CDR2: SGHRS, YFSETQ. The CDR3 DNA is TGCGCCAGCAGCTTGGCCACAGGACGGATTAATGAAAAACTGTTTTTT. It translates to CASSLATGRINEKLFF.

The V and J genes are TRBV6-4 and TRBJ2-1; 7 positions match TRBD1. In germline, CDR1 is MRHNA, CDR2 SNTAGT. V lost 4 bases and J lost 7; bases outside the gene matches: 7. The CDR3 spans 14 residues. As DNA, the CDR3 is TGTGCCAGCAGTGGACAACCAGGGGGAAATGAGCAGTTCTTC. Translated, it gives CASSGQPGGNEQFF.

This clone appeared a single time. The chain uses TRBV7-8 and TRBJ1-2; 10 positions agree with TRBD1. CDR3 length equals 16 residues. The trim removed 5 bases at V and 4 bases at J, leaving 10 bases unmatched. Germline V gene sequence: CDR1 SGHVS, CDR2 FQNEAQ. Written as DNA, the CDR3 is TGTGCCAGCAGCCGTGGGACAGGGGACGGCGGCTATGGCTACACCTTC. Protein product: CASSRGTGDGGYGYTF.

This chain links TRBV28 with TRBJ2-3; D unclear. Trimming removed 5 bases at V and 0 bases at J, with 12 bases between. Per germline, CDR1 MDHEN and CDR2 SYDVKM. The CDR3 consists of 15 residues. CDR3 amino acids: CASSAARISTDTQYF. DNA of the CDR3: TGTGCCAGCAGTGCCGCCCGTATAAGCACAGATACGCAGTATTTT.

This sequence joins TRBV5-8 and TRBJ1-5; no reliable D call. V dropped 4 bases and J dropped 6 bases, with 14 bases sitting between them. Germline loops: CDR1 SGHTS, CDR2 YDEGEE. The CDR3 totals 14 residues. As DNA, the CDR3 is TGTGCCAGCAGCCCCCTCCACACCCCTCAGCCCCAGCATTTT. This gives the protein CASSPLHTPQPQHF.